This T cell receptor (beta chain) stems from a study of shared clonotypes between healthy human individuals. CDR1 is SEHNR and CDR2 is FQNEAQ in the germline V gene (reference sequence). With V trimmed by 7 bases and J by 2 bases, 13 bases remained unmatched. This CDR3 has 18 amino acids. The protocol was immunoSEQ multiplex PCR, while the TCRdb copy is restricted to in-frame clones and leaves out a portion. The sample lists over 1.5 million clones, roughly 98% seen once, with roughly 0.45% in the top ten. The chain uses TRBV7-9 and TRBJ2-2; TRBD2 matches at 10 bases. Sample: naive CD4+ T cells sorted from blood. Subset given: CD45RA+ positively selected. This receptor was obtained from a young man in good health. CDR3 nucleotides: TGTGCCAGCACCCTAGGTGCTAGCGGGAGCATAAACACCGGGGAGCTGTTTTTT. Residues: CASTLGASGSINTGELFF.